This is a list of T cell receptor beta chains from one sample in a study of blood T cell repertoires in COVID-19. This table comes from immunoSEQ multiplex PCR, and its TCRdb copy is limited to in-frame clones, with some not included. This table has some 190,000 clones, under 90% appearing once. The sample comprised peripheral blood. The receptors shown here come from a woman at least 80 years old with COVID-19, enrolled during active disease. Both conserved end residues are part of each CDR3. The D gene is left open where the match is weak. Some rows mark clone size as missing; the rest say once, few, many or name a class of expanded clone.

size	V	J	D	DNA	CDR3
.	TRBV5-6	TRBJ1-2	TRBD1	TGTGCCAGCAGCTTGGGGGGAGCGAACAGGGGATTCTTC	CASSLGGANRGFF
.	TRBV28	TRBJ2-7	TRBD2	TGTGCCAGCAGTTTGGCGGGAGGGCCTAACGAGCAGTACTTC	CASSLAGGPNEQYF
.	TRBV2	TRBJ2-7	.	TGTGCCAGCAGTGGGGGGGGCCCGGGAGAGCAGTACTTC	CASSGGGPGEQYF
.	TRBV5-6	TRBJ2-5	.	TGTGCCAGCAGCCGCCGGGGGGCGGAGACCCAGTACTTC	CASSRRGAETQYF
.	TRBV25-1	TRBJ1-1	TRBD1	TGTGCCAGCAGTGAATTGGGACAGGGAGGCACTGAAGCTTTCTTT	CASSELGQGGTEAFF
.	TRBV6-2/TRBV6-3	TRBJ2-3	.	TGTGCCAGCAGTTACTCTTTAGGGGCTACGCAGTATTTT	CASSYSLGATQYF
.	TRBV5-1	TRBJ2-5	TRBD2	TGCGCCAGCAGCACAGGACTAGCGGCCCCGGAGACCCAGTACTTC	CASSTGLAAPETQYF
once	TRBV7-9	TRBJ1-1	TRBD1	TGTGCCAGCAGCTTAGGACAGGGGTTAGAAACTGAAGCTTTCTTT	CASSLGQGLETEAFF
few	TRBV28	TRBJ1-5	.	TGTGCCAGCAGTTTAAGAACAGACAATCAGCCCCAGCATTTT	CASSLRTDNQPQHF
.	TRBV2	TRBJ2-7	TRBD1	TGTGCCACCACCGCTCGATCAGGGGGCTCCTACGAGCAGTACTTC	CATTARSGGSYEQYF
.	TRBV18	TRBJ1-1	TRBD1	TGTGCCAGCTCACCACCCTACAGGGGGTGGAAAACTTTCTTT	CASSPPYRGWKTFF
.	TRBV29-1	TRBJ2-7	TRBD1	TGCAGCGTGACTGGACAGGGCGTAAAGCAGTACTTC	CSVTGQGVKQYF
.	TRBV3-1/TRBV3-2	TRBJ1-5	.	TGTGCCAGCAGCCCCAGTAGCATGGCCATCAGCAATCAGCCCCAGCATTTT	CASSPSSMAISNQPQHF
once	TRBV15	TRBJ2-5	TRBD1	TGTGCCACGAGGGGATCCAGGGGGAAAGAGACCCAGTACTTC	CATRGSRGKETQYF
.	TRBV3-1/TRBV3-2	TRBJ1-1	.	TGTGCCAGCAGGCGGGGTACTGAAGCTTTCTTT	CASRRGTEAFF
.	TRBV3-1/TRBV3-2	TRBJ1-5	.	TGTGCCAGCAGCCCGACTTACGGGGATCAGCCCCAGCATTTT	CASSPTYGDQPQHF
few	TRBV7-6	TRBJ2-3	.	TGTGCCAGCAGCCCGGATTTGCGGGATTACACAGATACGCAGTATTTT	CASSPDLRDYTDTQYF
.	TRBV10-3	TRBJ1-4	.	TGTGCCATCAGTGTAGACGGACGGGGAAATGAAAAACTGTTTTTT	CAISVDGRGNEKLFF
.	TRBV5-1	TRBJ2-1	.	TGCGCCAGCAGCTTGGTGGCGGGAAACCTTAATGAGCAGTTCTTC	CASSLVAGNLNEQFF
few	TRBV6-2/TRBV6-3	TRBJ2-5	.	TGTGCCAGCAGTTACTCGGCAGGGTGGGAGACCCAGTACTTC	CASSYSAGWETQYF
.	TRBV3-1/TRBV3-2	TRBJ2-5	TRBD2	TGTGCCAGCAGCCAAGATCGCCGGGGGGGCCAGTACTTC	CASSQDRRGGQYF
.	TRBV7-9	TRBJ1-5	.	TGTGCCAGCAGCTTAGTTGGGGGGGCGAATCAGCCCCAGCATTTT	CASSLVGGANQPQHF
.	TRBV6-1	TRBJ2-1	TRBD2	TGTGCCAGCAGTGAACAAGCTAAAGCGGGAGGGAATGAGCAGTTCTTC	CASSEQAKAGGNEQFF
once	TRBV25-1	TRBJ2-1	.	TGTGCCAGCAGTGATTTCGCGGGTCCGGCCTACAATGAGCAGTTCTTC	CASSDFAGPAYNEQFF
.	TRBV27	TRBJ2-3	.	TGTGCCAGCAGCTTGAAAGAGACAGATACGCAGTATTTT	CASSLKETDTQYF
.	TRBV11-3	TRBJ2-3	TRBD1	TGTGCCAGCAGCTGGGGGACAGGGGAGCCGCAGTATTTT	CASSWGTGEPQYF
.	TRBV7-9	TRBJ2-5	.	TGTGCCAGCAGCTTAGCGGAACGACAGCGAGAGACCCAGTACTTC	CASSLAERQRETQYF
.	TRBV13	TRBJ2-1	TRBD1	TGTGCCAGCAGCTTCGGACAGGTTAAGGAGCAGTTCTTC	CASSFGQVKEQFF
.	TRBV7-9	TRBJ1-6	TRBD1	TGTGCCAGCAGCTTAGGTCAGGACAGGAATTCACCCCTCCACTTT	CASSLGQDRNSPLHF
few	TRBV5-1	TRBJ1-1	TRBD1	TGCGCCAGCAGCTTGGATACAGGGGGCACTGAAGCTTTCTTT	CASSLDTGGTEAFF
.	TRBV2	TRBJ1-6	.	TGTGCCAGCACCCTAGACGGTGGCTCCTATAATTCACCCCTCCACTTT	CASTLDGGSYNSPLHF